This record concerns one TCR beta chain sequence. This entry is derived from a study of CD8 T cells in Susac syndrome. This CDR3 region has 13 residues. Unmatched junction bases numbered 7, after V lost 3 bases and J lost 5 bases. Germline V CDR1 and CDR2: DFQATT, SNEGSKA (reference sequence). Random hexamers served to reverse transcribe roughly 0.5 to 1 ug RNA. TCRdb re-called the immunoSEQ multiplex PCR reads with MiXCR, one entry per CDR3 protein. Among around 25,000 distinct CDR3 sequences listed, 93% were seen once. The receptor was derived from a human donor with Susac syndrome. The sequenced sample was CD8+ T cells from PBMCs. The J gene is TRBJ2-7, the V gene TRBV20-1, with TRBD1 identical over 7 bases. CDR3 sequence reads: CSASESGGNEQYF. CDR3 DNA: TGCAGTGCTAGTGAATCAGGGGGTAACGAGCAGTACTTC.